These 13 T cell receptor beta chains came from one sample sequenced in a study of cytomegalovirus exposure and HLA in healthy donors. The PCR ran on 60 Vbeta and 13 Jbeta primers. Clones were read by immunoSEQ multiplex PCR, and TCRdb kept only the in-frame ones, dropping some. Here the sample spans around 150,000 clones, 80% to 90% being singletons. The sample was PBMCs. The source is a man aged 50-60 years in good health and CMV-seropositive.

This chain links TRBV7-9 with TRBJ1-1; D is unresolved. Germline lookup yields CDR1 SEHNR and CDR2 FQNEAQ (reference sequence). V dropped 5 bases and J dropped 5 bases, with 12 bases sitting between them. The CDR3 extends over 13 amino acids. The CDR3 DNA sequence: TGTGCCAGCAGCCCCCCGTCGGGTACTGAAGCTTTCTTT. As protein: CASSPPSGTEAFF.

CDR3 nucleotides: TGTGCCAGCAGCGGCAGGGGGCGCGGCACCGGGGAGCTGTTTTTT. It codes for CASSGRGRGTGELFF. The chain links TRBV5-4 to TRBJ2-2; 8 bases line up with TRBD1. V was pared by 4 bases and J by 4 bases, with 6 bases of the junction left unmatched. The germline gives CDR1 SGHNT, CDR2 YYREEE (reference sequence). This CDR3 is built from 15 residues.

This chain joins TRBV9 and TRBJ1-1; a possible D gene is TRBD1 (6 bases). Trimming cost V 2 bases and J 2 bases, with 10 bases left between them. CDR1 is SGDLS and CDR2 is YYNGEE in the germline V gene. The CDR3 extends over 14 amino acids. CDR3 loop: CASSVQGSNTEAFF. DNA of the CDR3: TGTGCCAGCAGCGTTCAGGGGAGCAACACTGAAGCTTTCTTT.

This chain connects TRBV19 to TRBJ2-1; 12 nucleotides agree with TRBD2. This CDR3 contains 14 residues. The V gene's germline CDR1 is LNHDA and CDR2 SQIVND (reference sequence). V trimming: 5 bases; J trimming: 7 bases; junction bases outside the gene matches: 3. The DNA for the CDR3 is TGTGCCAGTAGTCTAGCGGGAGGGCTTAATGAGCAGTTCTTC. Protein sequence: CASSLAGGLNEQFF.

This clone was detected only a few times. The chain combines TRBV6-1 with TRBJ2-1; 9 nucleotides line up with TRBD2. This CDR3 comprises 14 residues. In germline, CDR1 is MNHNS, CDR2 SASEGT. J was trimmed by 5 bases and V by 4 bases; bases with no gene match: 3. The chain's CDR3 is CASSVAGGNNEQFF. Here the CDR3 DNA reads TGTGCCAGCAGTGTTGCGGGGGGGAACAATGAGCAGTTCTTC.

For the CDR3, the DNA is TGTGCCAGCAGCTTAACCGCGGATCAAGAGACCCAGTACTTC. Protein sequence: CASSLTADQETQYF. This chain joins TRBV7-3 and TRBJ2-5; D is unresolved. The CDR3 spans 14 residues. Germline lookup yields CDR1 SGHTA and CDR2 FQGTGA. Deletions cut 0 bases from V and 2 bases from J, with 7 bases between.

The chain links TRBV19 to TRBJ1-5, with 7 positions matching TRBD1. The J segment lost 1 base and the V segment lost 4 bases, leaving 13 bases of the junction unmatched. CDR3 length: 18 residues. Germline V gene data show CDR1 as LNHDA and CDR2 as SQIVND (reference sequence). The CDR3 sequence: CASSKGATGSRSNQPQHF. CDR3 nucleotides: TGTGCCAGTAGTAAGGGGGCGACAGGGAGCAGGAGCAATCAGCCCCAGCATTTT.

The V call is TRBV5-6, the J call TRBJ1-1; 7 bases fit TRBD1. V shed 2 bases and J 0 bases; nucleotides not matched to a gene: 1. The CDR3 totals 14 residues. The V gene's germline CDR1 is SGHDT and CDR2 YYEEEE. The CDR3 sequence: CASSFGQVNTEAFF. CDR3 DNA: TGTGCCAGCAGCTTCGGACAGGTGAACACTGAAGCTTTCTTT.

The rearrangement links TRBV6-5 to TRBJ2-1; 8 bases map to TRBD1. This CDR3 has 13 residues. The junction had 6 bases not matched to a gene; V was cut back by 5 bases and J by 9 bases. Per germline, CDR1 MNHEY and CDR2 SVGAGI. The CDR3 is CASSLNRGVEQFF. For the CDR3, the DNA is TGTGCCAGCAGTCTCAACAGGGGGGTTGAGCAGTTCTTC.

V is TRBV6-6 and J is TRBJ1-4; TRBD1 aligns across 7 bases. The length of the CDR3 is 15 residues. Germline lookup yields CDR1 MNHNY and CDR2 SVGAGI (reference sequence). V shed 2 bases, J shed 3 bases, and the junction held 3 bases outside the gene matches. The CDR3 nucleotides read TGTGCCAGCAGTTACCCGCAGGGGGCTAATGAAAAACTGTTTTTT. Its protein is CASSYPQGANEKLFF.

V is TRBV4-2 and J is TRBJ2-1; D is ambiguous. CDR3 length: 17 residues. Trimming cost V 4 bases and J 6 bases, with 22 bases left between them. From germline, CDR1 is LGHNA and CDR2 YNFKEQ. As DNA, the CDR3 is TGTGCCAGCAGCCCCGATGGCGTCGGCATTGGGCGCAATGAGCAGTTCTTC. As protein: CASSPDGVGIGRNEQFF.

This chain connects TRBV5-5 to TRBJ2-1; D not certain. Per the germline V gene, CDR1 is SGHKS and CDR2 is YYEKEE (reference sequence). CDR3 size: 16 residues. V lost 4 bases, J lost 2 bases, and 16 bases lay in between. In DNA, the CDR3 is TGTGCCAGCAGCCAGGAAATACCCTCCCCCTACAATGAGCAGTTCTTC. Its protein product is CASSQEIPSPYNEQFF.

With respect to this clone: A read error may account for a junction end that differs from germline. The same CDR3 can be traced to other DNA sequences in this sample. The chain employs TRBV6-5 and TRBJ1-1, with unresolved D. The CDR3 runs to 14 residues. Looked up from germline, CDR1 is MNHEY and CDR2 is SVGAGI. The DNA of the CDR3 is TGTGCCAGCAGTTACTCTACTATGAACACTGAGGCTTTCTTT. This sequence encodes CASSYSTMNTEAFF.